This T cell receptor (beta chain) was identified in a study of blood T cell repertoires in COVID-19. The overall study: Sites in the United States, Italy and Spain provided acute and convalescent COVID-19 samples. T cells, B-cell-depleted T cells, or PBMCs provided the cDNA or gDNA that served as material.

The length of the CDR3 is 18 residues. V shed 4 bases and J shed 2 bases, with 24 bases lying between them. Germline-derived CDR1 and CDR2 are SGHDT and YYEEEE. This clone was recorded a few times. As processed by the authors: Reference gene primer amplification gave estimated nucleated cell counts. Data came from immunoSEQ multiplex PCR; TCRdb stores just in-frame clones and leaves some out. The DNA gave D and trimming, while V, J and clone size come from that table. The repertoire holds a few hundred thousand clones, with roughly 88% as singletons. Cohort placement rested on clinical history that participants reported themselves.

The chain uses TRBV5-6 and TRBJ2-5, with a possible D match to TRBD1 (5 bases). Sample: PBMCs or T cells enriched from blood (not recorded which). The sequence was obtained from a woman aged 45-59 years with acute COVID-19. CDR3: CASSRFLPMTVAQETQYF. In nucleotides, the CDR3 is TGTGCCAGCAGCCGCTTCCTGCCTATGACAGTTGCACAAGAGACCCAGTACTTC.